The 28 T cell receptor beta chains below all came from one sample that was sequenced in a study of blood T cell repertoires in COVID-19. Profiling relied on immunoSEQ multiplex PCR, and the TCRdb table lists in-frame clones only, not all of them. The data hold more than 200,000 clones, with approximately 83% observed a single time. The sample was peripheral blood. The receptors derive from a man older than 75 with acute or convalescent COVID-19.

This clone was found a few times. The V gene is TRBV6-5, the J gene TRBJ1-5; possibly TRBD1 for D (6 bases). Germline values: CDR1 MNHEY, CDR2 SVGAGI. V shed 6 bases and J shed 6 bases, with 12 bases lying between them. CDR3 length: 13 residues. The CDR3 region is CASRKSQGQPQHF. CDR3 bases: TGTGCCAGCAGAAAATCACAGGGTCAGCCCCAGCATTTT.

V is TRBV5-1 and J is TRBJ1-1, with 12 bases matching TRBD1. The length of the CDR3 is 16 residues. Germline assignment: CDR1 SGHRS and CDR2 YFSETQ. The ends lost 3 bases at V and 5 bases at J; junction bases unmatched: 8. Here the CDR3 reads CASSSLGQGAGTEAFF. DNA for the CDR3: TGCGCCAGCAGCTCCCTGGGACAGGGGGCAGGGACTGAAGCTTTCTTT.

This clone was detected only once. The DNA for the CDR3 is TGCGCCAGCAGCTTGGTGGCAGGGGGCACTGAAGCTTTCTTT. It is translated as CASSLVAGGTEAFF. The V call is TRBV5-1, the J call TRBJ1-1; 7 bases are shared with TRBD1. Per germline, CDR1 SGHRS and CDR2 YFSETQ. CDR3 size: 14 residues. With V trimmed by 0 bases and J by 4 bases, 3 bases remained unmatched.

The chain is built from TRBV12-3 or TRBV12-4 and TRBJ1-6; D is unclear. CDR3 length equals 13 residues. V gave up 7 bases and J gave up 7 bases, with 11 bases separating them. The CDR3 protein is CASTPRGNSPLHF. DNA for the CDR3: TGTGCCAGCACTCCAAGAGGAAATTCACCCCTCCACTTT.

This sequence joins TRBV27 and TRBJ1-2; tentatively, D is TRBD1 (5 bases). Germline loops: CDR1 MNHEY, CDR2 SMNVEV (reference sequence). The V gene lost 6 bases and the J gene lost 1 base, with 9 bases spanning the gap. This CDR3 has 13 amino acids. The CDR3, as DNA: TGTGCCAGCAGACGGGGGAATAACTATGGCTACACCTTC. Encoded protein: CASRRGNNYGYTF.

This clone appeared many times. The V and J genes are TRBV19 and TRBJ2-2; 12 bases align to TRBD1. V lost 6 bases, J lost 5 bases, and 10 bases stayed unmatched. This CDR3 has 17 residues. CDR1 and CDR2 from the germline V gene are LNHDA and SQIVND (reference sequence). CDR3 coding DNA: TGTGCCAGTAGCCGGGGGACAGGGGGCTTTCGGACCGGGGAGCTGTTTTTT. This gives the protein CASSRGTGGFRTGELFF.

The chain carries TRBV7-9 and TRBJ2-2, with TRBD2 matching 8 bases. V shed 8 bases and J 5 bases; nucleotides not matched to a gene: 7. Germline loops: CDR1 SEHNR, CDR2 FQNEAQ (reference sequence). This CDR3 is built from 14 residues. The CDR3: CASPRGGATGELFF. CDR3 sequence (DNA): TGTGCCAGCCCTCGGGGGGGAGCAACCGGGGAGCTGTTTTTT.

The V and J genes are TRBV4-2 and TRBJ2-4; weak D call: TRBD1 (5 bases). The CDR3 has 15 amino acids. V was shortened by 0 bases and J by 11 bases, with 17 bases between the two germline ends. Germline V gene data show CDR1 as LGHNA and CDR2 as YNFKEQ. CDR3 in amino acids: CASSQDFGAGPLQYF. The CDR3 DNA reads TGTGCCAGCAGCCAAGACTTTGGGGCAGGGCCTCTTCAGTACTTC.

CDR3 bases: TGTGCCAGCTCACCGGAGACAGGATTTAGCAATCAGCCCCAGCATTTT. Protein sequence: CASSPETGFSNQPQHF. The genes are TRBV18 and TRBJ1-5; D might be TRBD1 (6 bases). The CDR3 loop spans 16 amino acids. Trimming cost V 3 bases and J 0 bases, with 12 bases left between them. Germline lookup yields CDR1 KGHSH and CDR2 LQKENI.

The chain has TRBV5-1 and TRBJ1-2, with D tentatively TRBD1 (5 bases). This CDR3 region has 13 residues. The V end lost 0 bases, the J end lost 5 bases, and 8 bases lay between the germline ends. Germline assignment: CDR1 SGHRS and CDR2 YFSETQ. The CDR3 DNA sequence: TGCGCCAGCAGCTTGGGACAGCCTTATGGCTACACCTTC. Protein sequence: CASSLGQPYGYTF.

The chain links TRBV5-1 to TRBJ1-6; tentative D call: TRBD1 (6 bases). Trimming shortened V by 2 bases and J by 7 bases, and 28 bases separated the two germline ends. This CDR3 is 20 amino acids long. The V gene's germline CDR1 is SGHRS and CDR2 YFSETQ. CDR3 bases: TGCGCCAGCAGCTTTCGCGCCGCCGCAGGGGTAAGGGGTCGCAATTCACCCCTCCACTTT. Encoded protein: CASSFRAAAGVRGRNSPLHF.

The chain carries TRBV2 and TRBJ1-2; the D gene is possibly TRBD1 (5 bases). Germline CDR1 reads SNHLY; CDR2 reads FYNNEI. The germline V and J ends were trimmed by 4 bases and 5 bases, with 17 bases remaining between them. CDR3 size: 15 residues. This chain's CDR3 is CASSAPGLIIYGYTF. CDR3 DNA: TGTGCCAGCAGTGCGCCGGGACTCATCATTTATGGCTACACCTTC.

This rearrangement joins TRBV30 to TRBJ1-5, with D possibly TRBD1 on 6 matching bases. Trimming left V 2 bases short and J 10 bases short, with 18 bases between. CDR3 length: 14 residues. Germline-derived CDR1 and CDR2 are GTSNPN and SVGIG (reference sequence). Written as DNA, the CDR3 is TGTGCCTGGAGTCCCGGGACACCGTTTTTTCCCCAGCATTTT. Translating it yields CAWSPGTPFFPQHF.

The gene calls are TRBV6-5 and TRBJ2-5, with 11 bases lining up with TRBD1. The CDR3 is 13 amino acids. With V trimmed by 10 bases and J by 5 bases, 6 bases remained unmatched. Germline V gives CDR1 MNHEY, CDR2 SVGAGI. CDR3 amino acids: CATSWTGGETQYF. CDR3 in DNA: TGTGCCACCTCCTGGACAGGGGGCGAGACCCAGTACTTC.

J is TRBJ1-4 and V is TRBV21-1; the table names TRBD1, a call not compared with the DNA. TRBV21-1 is noted as a pseudogene. This CDR3 spans 15 amino acids. The CDR3 nucleotides read TGTGCCAGCAACTCGAAGGGACAGGGGGTCGAAAAACTGTTTTTT. Protein product: CASNSKGQGVEKLFF.

This CDR3 reads CASKEGQGAGEQYF. DNA for the CDR3: TGTGCCAGCAAAGAGGGACAGGGAGCAGGGGAGCAGTACTTC. The chain employs TRBV27 and TRBJ2-7; 9 bases are shared with TRBD1. The CDR3 spans 14 residues. The V and J ends lost 7 bases and 7 bases, in that order; junction bases with no gene match: 11. Germline V gene lookup returns CDR1 MNHEY and CDR2 SMNVEV (reference sequence).

This clone was counted between two and nine times. The V gene is TRBV5-1, the J gene TRBJ2-7; tentatively, D is TRBD2 (6 bases). The CDR3 totals 13 residues. V shed 4 bases and J shed 3 bases, with 11 bases lying between them. Germline CDR1 reads SGHRS; CDR2 reads YFSETQ. The chain's CDR3 is CASSPRDFYEQYF. The CDR3 DNA reads TGCGCCAGCAGCCCCCGGGACTTCTACGAGCAGTACTTC.

V gene TRBV27 combines with J gene TRBJ1-2; no definite D call. The germline V gene has CDR1 MNHEY and CDR2 SMNVEV (reference sequence). The CDR3 length is 13 residues. The V end was cut by 5 bases, the J end by 7 bases, with 14 bases between. DNA of the CDR3: TGTGCCAGCAGTAAGATCTTTAGGAGTGGCTACACCTTC. It codes for CASSKIFRSGYTF.

This clone was detected once. This chain joins TRBV11-3 and TRBJ2-3, with 7 bases lining up with TRBD1. The CDR3 covers 15 residues. CDR1 and CDR2 (germline): SGHNT, YENEEA. The J segment lost 2 bases and the V segment lost 5 bases, leaving 7 bases of the junction unmatched. The CDR3 DNA is TGTGCCAGCAGCCTAGGGGGCGGAAACACAGATACGCAGTATTTT. Encoded protein: CASSLGGGNTDTQYF.

The chain recombines TRBV18 with TRBJ1-5, with D tentatively TRBD1 (6 bases). This CDR3 has 17 residues. V was pared by 0 bases and J by 4 bases, with 16 bases between. Germline V gene data show CDR1 as KGHSH and CDR2 as LQKENI. The chain's CDR3 is CASSPPYWTDLNQPQHF. In DNA form, the CDR3 reads TGTGCCAGCTCACCACCATATTGGACAGACCTGAATCAGCCCCAGCATTTT.

This clone was detected only once. The chain recombines TRBV9 with TRBJ2-1; 10 nucleotides align to TRBD2. Losses at the gene ends were 0 bases for V and 0 bases for J; bases not matched to a gene: 12. Germline lookup yields CDR1 SGDLS and CDR2 YYNGEE. The CDR3 contains 20 residues. The CDR3 here is CASSVEAAGGTYSSYNEQFF. CDR3 in DNA: TGTGCCAGCAGCGTAGAGGCAGCGGGGGGGACTTATAGCTCCTACAATGAGCAGTTCTTC. Full variable domain (missing parts from reference TRBV9 and TRBJ2-1): DSGVTQTPKHLITATGQRVTLRCSPRSGDLSVYWYQQSLDQGLQFLIQYYNGEERAKGNILERFSAQQFPDLHSELNLSSLELGDSALYFCASSVEAAGGTYSSYNEQFFGPGTRLTVL.

The genes are TRBV11-1 and TRBJ2-2; a weak D match, TRBD2 (7 bases). Germline V gene lookup returns CDR1 SGHAT and CDR2 FQDESV (reference sequence). Between the trimmed V and J ends, which lost 6 bases and 6 bases, there was a span of 17 bases. CDR3 size: 15 residues. CDR3 nucleotides: TGTGCCAGCAGAGGGGGGGGACGAATGTCCGGGGAGCTGTTTTTT. Translation: CASRGGGRMSGELFF. The full variable domain, its missing parts supplied by reference TRBV11-1 and TRBJ2-2, is EAEVAQSPRYKITEKSQAVAFWCDPISGHATLYWYRQILGQGPELLVQFQDESVVDDSQLPKDRFSAERLKGVDSTLKIQPAELGDSAMYLCASRGGGRMSGELFFGEGSRLTVL.

This rearrangement joins TRBV28 to TRBJ2-7; 9 bases map to TRBD1. The CDR3 totals 16 residues. Germline CDR1 reads MDHEN; CDR2 reads SYDVKM. J lost 5 bases, V lost 5 bases, and 13 bases had no gene match. The CDR3 protein is CASSQSSGTGKNEQYF. The CDR3 DNA is TGTGCCAGCAGTCAGTCCTCCGGGACAGGGAAGAACGAGCAGTACTTC. Combining the CDR3 with reference TRBV28 and TRBJ2-7 gives the whole variable domain DVKVTQSSRYLVKRTGEKVFLECVQDMDHENMFWYRQDPGLGLRLIYFSYDVKMKEKGDIPEGYSVSREKKERFSLILESASTNQTSMYLCASSQSSGTGKNEQYFGPGTRLTVT.

This rearrangement joins TRBV25-1 to TRBJ1-1; no definite D call. V was cut by 4 bases and J by 4 bases, with 10 bases left in between. Germline V gene data show CDR1 as MGHDK and CDR2 as SYGVNS. The CDR3 is 13 residues long. The CDR3 DNA follows: TGTGCCAGCAGTGCTCCGGTCCTCACTGAAGCTTTCTTT. Amino acid sequence: CASSAPVLTEAFF.

The chain recombines TRBV24-1 with TRBJ2-2, with D tentatively TRBD1 (6 bases). V was trimmed by 9 bases and J by 0 bases, leaving 7 bases between them. This CDR3 has 13 residues. Germline values: CDR1 KGHDR, CDR2 SFDVKD. The CDR3 DNA reads as TGTGCCACCGGGACACCGAACACCGGGGAGCTGTTTTTT. Encoded protein: CATGTPNTGELFF.

The V and J genes are TRBV5-4 and TRBJ1-6; no firm D call. The CDR3 consists of 16 residues. Germline CDR1 is SGHNT and CDR2 is YYREEE (reference sequence). Trimming left V 3 bases short and J 7 bases short, with 17 bases between. In DNA form, the CDR3 reads TGTGCCAGCAGCTCTCGGGCCTGGGAGTCCAATTCACCCCTCCACTTT. Amino acid sequence: CASSSRAWESNSPLHF.

The V call is TRBV14, the J call TRBJ2-7; D is possibly TRBD1 (6 bases). Between the trimmed V and J ends, which lost 2 bases and 6 bases, there was a span of 11 bases. Germline lookup yields CDR1 SGHDN and CDR2 FVKESK. The CDR3 length is 13 residues. This CDR3 is CASSQFRTAEQYF. The CDR3 DNA reads as TGTGCCAGCAGCCAATTCCGGACAGCCGAGCAGTACTTC.

Note on this clone: The identical CDR3 is also encoded by other nucleotide sequences in the sample. The chain carries TRBV30 and TRBJ1-6; D call uncertain. CDR3 length equals 11 residues. Trimming removed 2 bases from V and 6 bases from J, with 2 bases in between. Germline loops: CDR1 GTSNPN, CDR2 SVGIG (reference sequence). DNA of the CDR3: TGTGCCTGGAGTCTTAATTCACCCCTCCACTTT. Amino acids: CAWSLNSPLHF.